These T cell receptor beta chains were read from a single sample in a study of regulatory T cells in long-lasting Graves disease. TCRdb re-called the multiplex PCR reads through MiXCR, storing one row per CDR3 protein. The sample lists under 250,000 distinct CDR3 sequences, 20% occurring once. The input for sequencing was peripheral blood mononuclear cells (PBMCs), taken at new diagnosis, from a patient treated with antithyroid drugs. These receptors were obtained from a female donor with Graves disease. Each CDR3 is given with its conserved first and last residue. The D gene is left open where the match is weak. Clone size is shown for a subset of rows, as once, few, many or a class of expanded clone.

V gene: TRBV19
clone size: .
J gene: TRBJ2-5
D gene: .
CDR3 protein: CASSPRGRQETQYF
CDR3 DNA: TGTGCCAGTAGTCCTAGAGGCCGGCAAGAGACCCAGTACTTC

V gene: TRBV14
clone size: many
J gene: TRBJ2-2
D gene: TRBD2
CDR3 protein: CASSQFGGLAERLANTGELFF
CDR3 DNA: TGTGCCAGCAGCCAATTTGGGGGACTAGCCGAACGACTAGCGAACACCGGGGAGCTGTTTTTT

V gene: TRBV11-3
clone size: few
J gene: TRBJ1-1
D gene: .
CDR3 protein: CASSWGVGTEAFF
CDR3 DNA: TGTGCCAGCAGCTGGGGCGTTGGCACTGAAGCTTTCTTT

V gene: TRBV12-3/TRBV12-4
clone size: many
J gene: TRBJ2-6
D gene: TRBD1
CDR3 protein: CASSRTGGFSGANVLTF
CDR3 DNA: TGTGCCAGCAGCCGGACAGGGGGCTTCTCTGGGGCCAACGTCCTGACTTTC

V gene: TRBV28
clone size: .
J gene: TRBJ2-4
D gene: TRBD2
CDR3 protein: CASSFAGGKNIQYF
CDR3 DNA: TGTGCCAGCAGTTTCGCGGGGGGGAAAAACATTCAGTACTTC

V gene: TRBV4-3
clone size: many
J gene: TRBJ2-3
D gene: .
CDR3 protein: CASSQDRGGPADTQYF
CDR3 DNA: TGCGCCAGCAGCCAAGATCGTGGTGGGCCTGCAGATACGCAGTATTTT

V gene: TRBV20-1
clone size: few
J gene: TRBJ2-5
D gene: .
CDR3 protein: CSANGLTRVATQYF
CDR3 DNA: TGCAGTGCTAACGGACTGACGAGGGTAGCGACCCAGTACTTC

V gene: TRBV7-9
clone size: .
J gene: TRBJ1-2
D gene: .
CDR3 protein: CASSLSPGGGYTF
CDR3 DNA: TGTGCCAGCAGCCTCTCGCCGGGCGGGGGCTACACCTTC

V gene: TRBV27
clone size: many
J gene: TRBJ1-2
D gene: TRBD1
CDR3 protein: CASSLSSGGGYTF
CDR3 DNA: TGTGCCAGCAGTTTATCGTCAGGGGGAGGCTACACCTTC

V gene: TRBV20-1
clone size: many
J gene: TRBJ2-1
D gene: .
CDR3 protein: CSAHPRATYNEQFF
CDR3 DNA: TGCAGTGCCCACCCCCGGGCCACCTACAATGAGCAGTTCTTC

V gene: TRBV19
clone size: .
J gene: TRBJ2-2
D gene: .
CDR3 protein: CASSIAVPGELFF
CDR3 DNA: TGTGCCAGTAGTATAGCGGTACCCGGGGAGCTGTTTTTT

V gene: TRBV5-1
clone size: many
J gene: TRBJ2-3
D gene: .
CDR3 protein: CASSHSQGARVTDTQYF
CDR3 DNA: TGCGCCAGCAGCCACTCCCAGGGAGCGCGCGTCACAGATACGCAGTATTTT

V gene: TRBV9
clone size: many
J gene: TRBJ1-5
D gene: .
CDR3 protein: CASSVVGGEGDSNQPQHF
CDR3 DNA: TGTGCCAGCAGCGTAGTAGGGGGAGAGGGGGATAGCAATCAGCCCCAGCATTTT

V gene: TRBV30
clone size: .
J gene: TRBJ2-5
D gene: .
CDR3 protein: CAWSVGTETQYF
CDR3 DNA: TGTGCCTGGAGTGTAGGGACAGAGACCCAGTACTTC

V gene: TRBV16
clone size: few
J gene: TRBJ2-7
D gene: TRBD2
CDR3 protein: CASSQSGTSPYEQYF
CDR3 DNA: TGTGCCAGCAGCCAATCCGGGACTAGTCCATACGAGCAGTACTTC

V gene: TRBV10-3
clone size: many
J gene: TRBJ2-7
D gene: .
CDR3 protein: CAFQSENYEQYF
CDR3 DNA: TGTGCATTCCAGAGTGAGAATTACGAGCAGTACTTC

V gene: TRBV7-2
clone size: .
J gene: TRBJ2-3
D gene: TRBD2
CDR3 protein: CASSALAGRTDTQYF
CDR3 DNA: TGTGCCAGCAGCGCACTAGCGGGCCGCACAGATACGCAGTATTTT

V gene: TRBV4-3
clone size: .
J gene: TRBJ2-5
D gene: TRBD2
CDR3 protein: CASSQVRPLAGGQETQYF
CDR3 DNA: TGCGCCAGCAGCCAAGTGAGACCCCTAGCGGGAGGGCAAGAGACCCAGTACTTC

V gene: TRBV4-1
clone size: .
J gene: TRBJ1-2
D gene: .
CDR3 protein: CASSQDPGQSRNYGYTF
CDR3 DNA: TGCGCCAGCAGCCAAGACCCCGGACAGTCCCGGAACTATGGCTACACCTTC

V gene: TRBV12-3/TRBV12-4
clone size: many
J gene: TRBJ1-2
D gene: .
CDR3 protein: CASSFGSNYGYTF
CDR3 DNA: TGTGCCAGCAGTTTCGGCAGTAACTATGGCTACACCTTC

V gene: TRBV30
clone size: once
J gene: TRBJ2-5
D gene: .
CDR3 protein: CAWSARLVETQYF
CDR3 DNA: TGTGCCTGGAGTGCCAGACTAGTTGAGACCCAGTACTTC

V gene: TRBV11-2
clone size: .
J gene: TRBJ2-7
D gene: .
CDR3 protein: CASSFFSLDESRF
CDR3 DNA: TGTGCCAGCAGCTTCTTTAGCCTAGACGAAAGTAGGTTC

V gene: TRBV28
clone size: many
J gene: TRBJ1-5
D gene: TRBD1
CDR3 protein: CASGTENYSNQPQHF
CDR3 DNA: TGTGCCAGCGGGACAGAAAATTATAGCAATCAGCCCCAGCATTTT

V gene: TRBV14
clone size: .
J gene: TRBJ2-7
D gene: TRBD2
CDR3 protein: CASSPIWTSGEQYF
CDR3 DNA: TGTGCCAGCAGCCCAATCTGGACTAGCGGCGAGCAGTACTTC

V gene: TRBV9
clone size: many
J gene: TRBJ2-3
D gene: TRBD2
CDR3 protein: CASSPRTSFFPDTQYF
CDR3 DNA: TGTGCCAGCAGCCCTAGGACTAGTTTCTTCCCAGATACGCAGTATTTT

V gene: TRBV6-5
clone size: .
J gene: TRBJ1-5
D gene: .
CDR3 protein: CASSSLLAPDQPQHF
CDR3 DNA: TGTGCCAGCAGTTCACTTCTAGCTCCCGATCAGCCCCAGCATTTT

V gene: TRBV28
clone size: many
J gene: TRBJ1-1
D gene: .
CDR3 protein: CASSPWRGEGNTEAFF
CDR3 DNA: TGTGCCAGCAGTCCCTGGCGGGGCGAGGGGAACACTGAAGCTTTCTTT

V gene: TRBV2
clone size: many
J gene: TRBJ1-1
D gene: .
CDR3 protein: CASSEDSPGGTEAFF
CDR3 DNA: TGTGCCAGCAGTGAGGACTCCCCGGGGGGCACTGAAGCTTTCTTT

V gene: TRBV14
clone size: many
J gene: TRBJ1-1
D gene: .
CDR3 protein: CASSQMTLLNTEAFF
CDR3 DNA: TGTGCCAGCAGCCAAATGACCCTTCTGAACACTGAAGCTTTCTTT

V gene: TRBV4-2
clone size: few
J gene: TRBJ2-7
D gene: TRBD2
CDR3 protein: CASSLSSGGEQYF
CDR3 DNA: TGTGCCAGCAGCTTATCATCGGGAGGGGAGCAGTACTTC

V gene: TRBV12-3/TRBV12-4
clone size: .
J gene: TRBJ2-4
D gene: TRBD1
CDR3 protein: CASSTDRGQYF
CDR3 DNA: TGTGCCAGCAGCACGGACAGGGGACAGTACTTC

V gene: TRBV14
clone size: many
J gene: TRBJ2-3
D gene: TRBD1
CDR3 protein: CASSQGSIDRAPTDTQYF
CDR3 DNA: TGTGCCAGCAGCCAAGGGTCAATCGACAGGGCCCCCACAGATACGCAGTATTTT

V gene: TRBV20-1
clone size: many
J gene: TRBJ2-3
D gene: .
CDR3 protein: CSASSRRTSTDTQYF
CDR3 DNA: TGCAGTGCTAGTAGTAGGAGAACTAGCACAGATACGCAGTATTTT

V gene: TRBV25-1
clone size: few
J gene: TRBJ2-3
D gene: .
CDR3 protein: CASSTLTGTYADTQYF
CDR3 DNA: TGTGCCAGCAGCACCTTGACCGGGACTTACGCAGATACGCAGTATTTT

V gene: TRBV5-6
clone size: .
J gene: TRBJ1-6
D gene: TRBD1
CDR3 protein: CASSLYDRVESPLHF
CDR3 DNA: TGTGCCAGCAGCTTATACGACAGGGTGGAATCACCCCTCCACTTT

V gene: TRBV5-1
clone size: many
J gene: TRBJ2-7
D gene: TRBD2
CDR3 protein: CASTRTPLAGMSSYEQYF
CDR3 DNA: TGCGCCAGCACCCGAACCCCGTTAGCGGGGATGAGCTCCTACGAGCAGTACTTC

V gene: TRBV9
clone size: many
J gene: TRBJ1-1
D gene: .
CDR3 protein: CASSGGVGTEAFF
CDR3 DNA: TGTGCCAGCAGTGGAGGGGTCGGCACTGAAGCTTTCTTT

V gene: TRBV10-2
clone size: many
J gene: TRBJ2-2
D gene: .
CDR3 protein: CASRGDGTGELFF
CDR3 DNA: TGCGCCAGCCGCGGGGACGGGACCGGGGAGCTGTTTTTT

V gene: TRBV18
clone size: many
J gene: TRBJ2-1
D gene: .
CDR3 protein: CASSPPQGKNEQFF
CDR3 DNA: TGTGCCAGCTCACCACCGCAGGGTAAGAATGAGCAGTTCTTC

V gene: TRBV7-8
clone size: many
J gene: TRBJ2-1
D gene: .
CDR3 protein: CASYDRPLYNEQFF
CDR3 DNA: TGTGCCAGCTACGACAGGCCCCTCTACAATGAGCAGTTCTTC

V gene: TRBV7-2
clone size: .
J gene: TRBJ2-1
D gene: TRBD2
CDR3 protein: CASSYSVTSVYEQFF
CDR3 DNA: TGTGCCAGCAGCTACTCGGTGACTAGCGTTTATGAGCAGTTCTTC

V gene: TRBV20-1
clone size: .
J gene: TRBJ2-7
D gene: TRBD2
CDR3 protein: CSARPSGRTSYEQYF
CDR3 DNA: TGCAGTGCTAGACCTAGCGGGAGGACCTCCTACGAGCAGTACTTC

V gene: TRBV28
clone size: .
J gene: TRBJ1-5
D gene: .
CDR3 protein: CASTPPVGQPQHF
CDR3 DNA: TGTGCCAGCACCCCGCCGGTGGGGCAGCCCCAGCATTTT

V gene: TRBV5-5
clone size: many
J gene: TRBJ1-6
D gene: TRBD1
CDR3 protein: CASSLRRQGNSPLHF
CDR3 DNA: TGTGCCAGCAGCTTGCGGAGACAGGGGAATTCACCCCTCCACTTT

V gene: TRBV18
clone size: many
J gene: TRBJ2-7
D gene: TRBD2
CDR3 protein: CASSPREGRSEQYF
CDR3 DNA: TGTGCCAGCTCACCTAGGGAGGGCCGCTCCGAGCAGTACTTC

V gene: TRBV20-1
clone size: .
J gene: TRBJ2-1
D gene: TRBD2
CDR3 protein: CSATGTSGDPSYNEQFF
CDR3 DNA: TGCAGTGCTACCGGGACTAGCGGGGACCCTTCCTACAATGAGCAGTTCTTC

V gene: TRBV7-2
clone size: few
J gene: TRBJ1-3
D gene: TRBD1
CDR3 protein: CASSTGQGGGNTIYF
CDR3 DNA: TGTGCCAGCAGCACCGGACAGGGGGGGGGAAACACCATATATTTT

V gene: TRBV20-1
clone size: .
J gene: TRBJ1-2
D gene: TRBD1
CDR3 protein: CSGRGKGYGYTF
CDR3 DNA: TGCAGCGGCAGGGGGAAGGGCTATGGCTACACCTTC

V gene: TRBV6-1
clone size: many
J gene: TRBJ1-1
D gene: .
CDR3 protein: CASRVQGRTEAFF
CDR3 DNA: TGTGCCAGCAGAGTACAGGGTCGGACTGAAGCTTTCTTT